The 8 T cell receptor beta chains presented below share a single source sample, sequenced in a study of siplizumab effects on memory and regulatory T cells. Sequenced by immunoSEQ multiplex PCR; TCRdb stores in-frame clones only, minus some. The table has about 100,000 clones, 85% to 95% seen once. Sequencing was performed on Tregs sorted from blood. These receptors were taken from a human donor in good health.

The chain uses TRBV9 and TRBJ1-3; D not resolved. The germline gives CDR1 SGDLS, CDR2 YYNGEE. The length of the CDR3 is 15 residues. Deletions cut 4 bases from V and 4 bases from J, with 15 bases between. The CDR3 is CASSRTGSPGNTIYF. The DNA of the CDR3 is TGTGCCAGCAGCCGAACTGGAAGTCCCGGAAACACCATATATTTT.

The rearrangement joins TRBV6-5 to TRBJ2-5; a possible D gene is TRBD2 (6 bases). Germline values: CDR1 MNHEY, CDR2 SVGAGI. This CDR3 contains 16 residues. The germline V and J ends were trimmed by 4 bases and 2 bases, with 17 bases remaining between them. CDR3 sequence (DNA): TGTGCCAGCAGTTTAACGCAGGGAGGCCCACAAGAGACCCAGTACTTC. Encoded protein: CASSLTQGGPQETQYF.

The chain recombines TRBV27 with TRBJ2-7, with a possible D match to TRBD1 (6 bases). The CDR3 spans 14 residues. Germline values: CDR1 MNHEY, CDR2 SMNVEV (reference sequence). The V end lost 8 bases, the J end lost 0 bases, and 14 bases lay between the germline ends. Here the CDR3 DNA reads TGTGCCAGCCGTCCACGAGGGGGCTCCTACGAGCAGTACTTC. Protein product: CASRPRGGSYEQYF.

The chain joins TRBV30 to TRBJ2-1; 9 bases agree with TRBD2. The CDR3 covers 22 residues. The V gene's germline CDR1 is GTSNPN and CDR2 SVGIG (reference sequence). J gave up 0 bases and V 1 base, and 22 bases lay outside the gene matches. The DNA for the CDR3 is TGTGCCTGGAGTGAATTAAAACGGACGGTCACTAGCGGGTGGTTCTCCTACAATGAGCAGTTCTTC. It translates to CAWSELKRTVTSGWFSYNEQFF.

Only one count was recorded for this clone. The chain is built from TRBV6-5 and TRBJ1-1; 9 bases line up with TRBD1. J gave up 5 bases and V 2 bases, and 6 bases lay outside the gene matches. Germline assignment: CDR1 MNHEY and CDR2 SVGAGI. This CDR3 has 15 amino acids. CDR3 nucleotides: TGTGCCAGCAGTTACCCGGGACAGGGTGGGACTGAAGCTTTCTTT. Translated, it gives CASSYPGQGGTEAFF.

The chain is built from TRBV5-1 and TRBJ2-7; D not resolved. Trimming stripped 7 bases from V and 2 bases from J, with 13 bases between. The CDR3 has 13 residues. CDR1 and CDR2 (germline): SGHRS, YFSETQ. The CDR3 DNA is TGCGCCAGCTTGGCCAAGGGTACCTACGAGCAGTACTTC. Protein sequence: CASLAKGTYEQYF.

This clone was counted between two and nine times. V gene TRBV7-3 combines with J gene TRBJ2-1; possible D gene TRBD2, 6 bases. This CDR3 is 15 amino acids long. Per germline, CDR1 SGHTA and CDR2 FQGTGA. V shed 5 bases and J shed 1 base, with 12 bases lying between them. CDR3 sequence (DNA): TGTGCCAGCAGCCCCATCGCGGGGTCCTACAATGAGCAGTTCTTC. It codes for CASSPIAGSYNEQFF.

The chain joins TRBV10-3 to TRBJ2-1; TRBD2 agrees at 13 bases. The V and J ends lost 8 bases and 7 bases, in that order; junction bases with no gene match: 2. CDR3 length: 13 residues. Germline CDR1 ENHRY, CDR2 SYGVKD. For the CDR3, the DNA is TGTGCCATCGGGACTAGCGGGAATAATGAGCAGTTCTTC. Translated: CAIGTSGNNEQFF.